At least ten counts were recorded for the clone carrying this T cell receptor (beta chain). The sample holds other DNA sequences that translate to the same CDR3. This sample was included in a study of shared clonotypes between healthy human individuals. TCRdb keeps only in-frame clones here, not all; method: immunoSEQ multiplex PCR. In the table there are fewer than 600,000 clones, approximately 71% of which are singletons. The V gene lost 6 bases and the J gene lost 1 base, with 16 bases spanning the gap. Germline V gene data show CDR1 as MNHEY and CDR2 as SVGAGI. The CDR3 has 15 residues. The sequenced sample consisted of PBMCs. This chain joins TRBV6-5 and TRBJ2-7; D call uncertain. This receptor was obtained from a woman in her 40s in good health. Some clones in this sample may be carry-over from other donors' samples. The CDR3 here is CASSLSSLGSYEQYF. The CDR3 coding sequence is TGTGCCAGCAGCCTTAGCTCTTTGGGATCCTACGAGCAGTACTTC.